These 28 T cell receptor beta chains were sequenced from one sample in a study of blood T cells in healthy people across ages. A second PCR of roughly 7 to 11 cycles used a sample-barcoded 5' primer and a J-beta primer mix. TCRdb itself ran the 5' RACE reads through MiXCR, one entry per CDR3 protein. The profile shows approximately 1,000,000 distinct CDR3 sequences, 35% to 40% of them singletons. The material sequenced was blood. All receptors come from a man aged 18 to 29 in good health.

The J gene is TRBJ2-1, the V gene TRBV29-1; TRBD2 aligns across 7 bases. CDR3 length: 16 amino acids. Germline assignment: CDR1 SQVTM and CDR2 ANQGSEA. Trimming removed 6 bases from V and 1 base from J; junction bases left unmatched: 12. The CDR3 here is CSVLGTTRTSYNEQFF. The CDR3 DNA follows: TGCAGCGTCCTGGGGACTACCAGGACTTCCTACAATGAGCAGTTCTTC.

CDR3: CASRGNRVGYGYTF. DNA of the CDR3: TGTGCCAGCAGGGGGAACAGGGTTGGCTATGGCTACACCTTC. The rearrangement joins TRBV2 to TRBJ1-2; D perhaps matches TRBD1 (6 bases). Germline assignment: CDR1 SNHLY and CDR2 FYNNEI. V shed 6 bases and J shed 4 bases, with 15 bases lying between them. The CDR3 runs to 14 residues. Supplemented by reference TRBV2 and TRBJ1-2, the full variable domain reads EPEVTQTPSHQVTQMGQEVILRCVPISNHLYFYWYRQILGQKVEFLVSFYNNEISEKSEIFDDQFSVERPDGSNFTLKIRSTKLEDSAMYFCASRGNRVGYGYTFGSGTRLTVV.

The chain carries TRBV7-6 and TRBJ1-2; 10 bases agree with TRBD1. Per the germline V gene, CDR1 is SGHVS and CDR2 is FNYEAQ. This CDR3 comprises 14 residues. V was pared by 1 base and J by 6 bases, with 2 bases of the junction left unmatched. The CDR3 nucleotides are TGTGCCAGCAGCTTAGAGGACAGGGGGAATGGCTACACCTTC. Amino acid sequence: CASSLEDRGNGYTF.

There are a few counts of this clonotype. The chain recombines TRBV27 with TRBJ2-3, with 10 bases lining up with TRBD1. Per germline, CDR1 MNHEY and CDR2 SMNVEV (reference sequence). V lost 5 bases, J lost 4 bases, and 6 bases stayed unmatched. The CDR3 contains 15 residues. The CDR3 nucleotides read TGTGCCAGCAGTCCCCGGGACAGGGGTGCAGATACGCAGTATTTT. Protein product: CASSPRDRGADTQYF.

The J gene is TRBJ1-2, the V gene TRBV20-1; D may be TRBD1 (5 bases). CDR1 and CDR2 (germline): DFQATT, SNEGSKA (reference sequence). The CDR3 loop spans 13 amino acids. V was pared by 2 bases and J by 7 bases, with 14 bases between. The CDR3 coding sequence is TGCAGTGCTAGAATCTCCGGGGGGGGTGGCTACACCTTC. Translating it yields CSARISGGGGYTF.

The rearrangement joins TRBV6-5 to TRBJ2-1; D possibly corresponds to TRBD2 (6 bases). Trimming cost V 6 bases and J 1 base, with 10 bases left between them. CDR1 and CDR2 (germline): MNHEY, SVGAGI. The CDR3 consists of 14 residues. CDR3 bases: TGTGCCAGCAGCGCGGAGGGGTCCTACAATGAGCAGTTCTTC. Translation: CASSAEGSYNEQFF.

The V call is TRBV12-3 or TRBV12-4, the J call TRBJ2-3, with D possibly matching TRBD2 (6 bases). V was trimmed by 9 bases and J by 5 bases, leaving 15 bases between them. The CDR3 is made up of 13 amino acids. CDR3 region: CASVWRVGDTQYF. For the CDR3, the DNA is TGTGCCAGTGTATGGAGGGTTGGAGATACGCAGTATTTT.

The gene calls are TRBV9 and TRBJ2-1; TRBD1 agrees at 7 bases. CDR1 SGDLS and CDR2 YYNGEE come from the germline V gene. The CDR3 length is 17 residues. Germline trimming cut 2 bases from V and 3 bases from J; bases unmatched to any gene: 11. CDR3 loop: CASSVMAGGDGYNEQFF. The CDR3 DNA sequence: TGTGCCAGCAGCGTGATGGCAGGGGGAGATGGCTACAATGAGCAGTTCTTC.

Comment on this clonotype: A junction boundary mismatches the germline segment, possibly from a read error. The CDR3 coding sequence is TGTGCCAACAGTCCACCCGGGACAGATTACAATGAGCAGTTCTTC. Residues: CANSPPGTDYNEQFF. The chain couples TRBV12-3 or TRBV12-4 to TRBJ2-1; TRBD1 aligns across 7 bases. CDR3 length equals 15 residues.

The chain is built from TRBV7-8 and TRBJ1-1, with 7 bases aligning to TRBD1. Germline CDR1 and CDR2: SGHVS and FQNEAQ. V gave up 4 bases and J gave up 5 bases; unmatched junction bases: 4. This CDR3 is 13 amino acids long. CDR3 in DNA: TGTGCCAGCAGCTCCGAGACAGGGACTGAAGCTTTCTTT. This encodes CASSSETGTEAFF. The whole variable domain, filled in from reference TRBV7-8 and TRBJ1-1, reads GAGVSQSPRYKVAKRGQDVALRCDPISGHVSLFWYQQALGQGPEFLTYFQNEAQLDKSGLPSDRFFAERPEGSVSTLKIQRTQQEDSAVYLCASSSETGTEAFFGQGTRLTVV.

The chain uses TRBV10-3 and TRBJ2-5; D may be TRBD1 (6 bases). V was cut by 6 bases and J by 11 bases, with 25 bases left in between. The CDR3 consists of 15 residues. Germline CDR1 reads ENHRY; CDR2 reads SYGVKD. CDR3 amino acids: CAISVVQGIDNEQYF. CDR3 DNA sequence: TGTGCCATCAGCGTGGTTCAGGGGATCGACAATGAGCAGTACTTC.

This clonotype was observed once. This may be a read error, as it is one base from a much larger clone. The V call is TRBV5-1, the J call TRBJ2-3; unclear D gene. CDR3 size: 14 residues. The germline gives CDR1 SGHRS, CDR2 YFSETQ. The CDR3 nucleotides read TGCGTCAGCAGCTTCGGACGGAGCACAGATACGCAGTATTTT. This codes for CVSSFGRSTDTQYF.

This clonotype came up a few times. J is TRBJ2-1 and V is TRBV9; D remains ambiguous. CDR3 size: 16 residues. The ends were cut back, 0 bases at V and 0 bases at J, with 10 bases in the middle. Germline V lookup: CDR1 SGDLS, CDR2 YYNGEE. This CDR3 is CASSVGPLSSYNEQFF. The CDR3 region has the DNA TGTGCCAGCAGCGTAGGGCCCCTAAGCTCCTACAATGAGCAGTTCTTC.

This clonotype showed up many times. Relative to the germline gene, one junction end is altered; a read error may explain this. The rearrangement links TRBV7-9 to TRBJ1-4, with D unclear. Per the germline V gene, CDR1 is SEHNR and CDR2 is FQNEAQ (reference sequence). The CDR3 extends over 12 amino acids. CDR3 loop: CASSLGREKLFF. The CDR3 region has the DNA TGTGCCAGCAGTTTAGGACGTGAAAAACTGTTTTTT.

The chain employs TRBV5-1 and TRBJ2-7; no definite D call. V lost 4 bases and J lost 3, with 14 bases in between. The CDR3 sequence is 14 residues long. The germline V gene has CDR1 SGHRS and CDR2 YFSETQ. The chain's CDR3 is CASSPALQIYEQYF. Here the CDR3 DNA reads TGCGCCAGCAGCCCGGCCCTGCAGATCTACGAGCAGTACTTC. Full variable domain (rest looked up from reference TRBV5-1 and TRBJ2-7): KAGVTQTPRYLIKTRGQQVTLSCSPISGHRSVSWYQQTPGQGLQFLFEYFSETQRNKGNFPGRFSGRQFSNSRSEMNVSTLELGDSALYLCASSPALQIYEQYFGPGTRLTVT.

The chain links TRBV7-2 to TRBJ1-1, with a tentative D call TRBD1 (6 bases). Between the trimmed V and J ends, which lost 5 bases and 8 bases, there was a span of 18 bases. Germline lookup yields CDR1 SGHTA and CDR2 FQGNSA. The CDR3 length is 14 residues. In DNA, the CDR3 is TGTGCCAGCAGCCGATACCGGGTCCAGGGGGAAGCTTTCTTT. It translates to CASSRYRVQGEAFF.

The V call is TRBV18, the J call TRBJ2-1, with a tentative D call TRBD2 (7 bases). CDR3 length: 16 residues. V was trimmed by 0 bases and J by 7 bases, leaving 16 bases between them. Germline V gene sequence: CDR1 KGHSH, CDR2 LQKENI. CDR3 protein: CASSPPPGGVENEQFF. The CDR3, as DNA: TGTGCCAGCTCACCACCGCCGGGGGGCGTAGAAAATGAGCAGTTCTTC.

In this sample, this clonotype turned up once. The chain couples TRBV20-1 to TRBJ2-5, with 7 bases fitting TRBD1. TRBJ2-7 matches the DNA end more closely, so the J call is doubtful. This CDR3 has 14 amino acids. Germline V gene sequence: CDR1 DFQATT, CDR2 SNEGSKA (reference sequence). The CDR3 DNA reads as TGCAGTGCTAGAAAGGGGGCAGGTTCCTACGAGCAGTACTTC. Translated, it gives CSARKGAGSYEQYF.

The chain's CDR3 is CASSHMTGGLAFF. The CDR3 DNA is TGTGCCAGCAGCCATATGACGGGTGGTTTGGCTTTCTTT. The V and J genes are TRBV7-3 and TRBJ1-1; D is uncertain. Trimming pared 5 bases from V and 11 bases from J, leaving 18 bases between. Germline V gene lookup returns CDR1 SGHTA and CDR2 FQGTGA. The CDR3 contains 13 residues.

The chain couples TRBV29-1 to TRBJ2-3, with 10 bases identical to TRBD2. Germline values: CDR1 SQVTM, CDR2 ANQGSEA. There are 14 residues in the CDR3. J gave up 1 base and V 4 bases, and 2 bases lay outside the gene matches. CDR3 nucleotide sequence: TGCAGCGTTGCAACTAGCGGGGGCACAGATACGCAGTATTTT. Amino acids: CSVATSGGTDTQYF.

The chain couples TRBV7-2 to TRBJ2-2, with no clear D. This CDR3 is 16 amino acids long. CDR1 and CDR2 (germline): SGHTA, FQGNSA. V lost 3 bases, J lost 0 bases, and 11 bases lay in between. The DNA for the CDR3 is TGTGCCAGCAGCTTGAGTCCAGGCGCGAACACCGGGGAGCTGTTTTTT. Its translation: CASSLSPGANTGELFF.

This chain links TRBV6-5 with TRBJ2-3; tentatively, D is TRBD1 or TRBD2 (6 bases each). This CDR3 comprises 14 residues. The V end lost 5 bases, the J end lost 2 bases, and 11 bases lay between the germline ends. Germline V CDR1 and CDR2: MNHEY, SVGAGI. CDR3 sequence: CASSGGLNTDTQYF. The CDR3 coding sequence is TGTGCCAGCAGTGGGGGGCTTAACACAGATACGCAGTATTTT.

Details on this clonotype: Since a much larger clone is just one base distant, this may be a read error. The rearrangement links TRBV6-2 or TRBV6-3 to TRBJ2-1; D is ambiguous. V was cut by 2 bases and J by 13 bases, with 15 bases left in between. CDR1 MNHEY and CDR2 SVGEGT come from the germline V gene. The CDR3 is 13 residues long. The CDR3 nucleotides read TGTGCCAGCAGTTACGGCAGGCAAGAGACCCAGTTCTTC. This sequence encodes CASSYGRQETQFF.

In regard to this clonotype: The junction shows a germline mismatch at one end, possibly a read error. V and J are TRBV11-1 and TRBJ2-3; D might be TRBD1 (5 bases). Germline V gene data show CDR1 as SGHAT and CDR2 as FQDESV (reference sequence). This CDR3 has 12 residues. Written as DNA, the CDR3 is TGTGACAGCAGCTCACGGACATATACGCAGTATTTT. Amino acid sequence: CDSSSRTYTQYF.

This clonotype was seen only a few times. The V gene is TRBV29-1, the J gene TRBJ1-2, with D possibly TRBD1 on 5 matching bases. The germline V gene has CDR1 SQVTM and CDR2 ANQGSEA. This CDR3 has 17 amino acids. V was clipped by 2 bases and J by 8 bases, with 27 bases between them. CDR3: CSVESERAGPPYWGYTF. For the CDR3, the DNA is TGCAGCGTTGAAAGCGAGCGGGCAGGGCCCCCATACTGGGGCTACACCTTC.

This chain connects TRBV6-6 to TRBJ2-3; no firm D call. This CDR3 is 11 amino acids long. Germline CDR1 and CDR2: MNHNY and SVGAGI (reference sequence). The ends were cut back, 8 bases at V and 0 bases at J, with 3 bases in the middle. CDR3: CASFSTDTQYF. The CDR3 nucleotides are TGTGCCAGCTTTAGCACAGATACGCAGTATTTT.

This clonotype came up a few times. The chain has TRBV27 and TRBJ2-2; 16 bases match TRBD2. V lost 5 bases to trimming and J lost 7 bases; unmatched junction nucleotides: 13. Germline values: CDR1 MNHEY, CDR2 SMNVEV (reference sequence). CDR3 size: 19 residues. The CDR3 reads CASSTYTGTSGGAVGELFF. The CDR3 region has the DNA TGTGCCAGCAGTACCTATACCGGGACTAGCGGGGGGGCCGTCGGGGAGCTGTTTTTT.

V and J are TRBV9 and TRBJ1-2; 10 nucleotides agree with TRBD1. The CDR3 loop spans 15 amino acids. V was clipped by 6 bases and J by 1 base; unmatched bases: 6. Per germline, CDR1 SGDLS and CDR2 YYNGEE. The CDR3 loop is CASTPGTGDNYGYTF. DNA of the CDR3: TGTGCCAGCACCCCCGGGACAGGGGATAACTATGGCTACACCTTC.